Shown below are 18 T cell receptor beta chains from a single sample sequenced in a study of T cells after yellow fever vaccination. MiXCR, run by TCRdb on the 5' RACE reads, gives a single entry per CDR3 protein. The data show approximately 74,000 distinct CDR3 sequences, approximately 6.2% seen once. Sequenced here: CD4+ T cells sorted from PBMCs, sampled more than 14 days after the first yellow fever vaccination. These receptors all come from a man between 18 and 29 years old who received the YFV17D yellow fever vaccine.

The sample holds many counts of this clonotype. V usage is TRBV20-1 and J usage is TRBJ2-7; TRBD2 agrees at 8 bases. This CDR3 is built from 16 residues. The V segment lost 1 base and the J segment 0 bases; nucleotides outside the gene matches: 8. Germline CDR1 and CDR2: DFQATT and SNEGSKA (reference sequence). This CDR3 reads CSARVASGRLSYEQYF. As DNA, the CDR3 is TGCAGTGCTAGAGTGGCTAGCGGGCGGCTCTCCTACGAGCAGTACTTC.

This clonotype was observed at least ten times. V usage is TRBV29-1 and J usage is TRBJ2-1; D is perhaps TRBD2 (5 bases). Germline V gene sequence: CDR1 SQVTM, CDR2 ANQGSEA. V gave up 6 bases and J gave up 9 bases, with 18 bases separating them. The CDR3 sequence is 13 residues long. CDR3 coding DNA: TGCAGCGTCGAATATAGGGTCAGCGGTGAGCAGTTCTTC. Encoded protein: CSVEYRVSGEQFF.

V gene TRBV19 combines with J gene TRBJ1-3; D is ambiguous. The CDR3 loop spans 14 amino acids. Trimming took off 3 bases at V and 5 bases at J, with 11 bases between the two ends. Germline-derived CDR1 and CDR2 are LNHDA and SQIVND (reference sequence). The CDR3 nucleotides read TGTGCCAGTAGTATCGCGCGGCTGAGAAACACCATATATTTT. Its translation is CASSIARLRNTIYF.

The chain couples TRBV20-1 to TRBJ2-7, with 7 nucleotides matching TRBD2. The CDR3 consists of 12 residues. Germline trimming cut 3 bases from V and 5 bases from J; bases unmatched to any gene: 4. CDR1 is DFQATT and CDR2 is SNEGSKA in the germline V gene (reference sequence). As DNA, the CDR3 is TGCAGTGCTAGTATGGGGAGGGACGAGCAGTACGTC. As protein: CSASMGRDEQYV.

This clonotype was observed at least ten times. This chain connects TRBV6-1 to TRBJ1-1; D is undetermined. The CDR3 totals 12 residues. Per the germline V gene, CDR1 is MNHNS and CDR2 is SASEGT. V was shortened by 3 bases and J by 5 bases, with 7 bases between the two germline ends. CDR3 amino acids: CASSDMTTEAFF. The CDR3 region has the DNA TGTGCCAGCAGTGATATGACAACTGAAGCTTTCTTT.

This clonotype came up many times. The chain joins TRBV11-2 to TRBJ1-1; 7 nucleotides agree with TRBD1. Looked up from germline, CDR1 is SGHAT and CDR2 is FQNNGV. The length of the CDR3 is 15 residues. V shed 6 bases, J shed 4 bases, and the junction held 11 bases outside the gene matches. CDR3 nucleotide sequence: TGTGCCAGCAGACACGACAGGGCGCGAAGCACTGAAGCTTTCTTT. Encoded protein: CASRHDRARSTEAFF.

This clonotype has a count of ten or more. The genes are TRBV10-1 and TRBJ2-1; 8 nucleotides line up with TRBD1. The germline CDR1 and CDR2 sequences are WNHNN and SYGVQD (reference sequence). J lost 3 bases, V lost 6 bases, and 25 bases had no gene match. The CDR3 is made up of 21 amino acids. CDR3 nucleotide sequence: TGCGCCAGCAGCGCAACATACAACCACGGACAGGGACGAACTCTCTACAATGAGCAGTTCTTC. Translating gives CASSATYNHGQGRTLYNEQFF.

This clonotype showed up many times. The chain links TRBV10-2 to TRBJ2-7; perhaps TRBD2 as D (6 bases). Germline V gene data show CDR1 as WSHSY and CDR2 as SAAADI. Trimming took 6 bases from V and 3 from J, leaving 12 bases between them. The length of the CDR3 is 13 residues. The CDR3 here is CASSKRDFYEQYF. DNA of the CDR3: TGCGCCAGCAGCAAAAGGGACTTCTACGAGCAGTACTTC.

This chain joins TRBV29-1 and TRBJ1-2; D gene unclear. This CDR3 comprises 8 residues. Trimming cost V 6 bases and J 8 bases, with 4 bases left between them. Germline CDR1 reads SQVTM; CDR2 reads ANQGSEA. CDR3 sequence reads: CSVGGYTF. DNA for the CDR3: TGCAGCGTCGGCGGCTACACCTTC.

This clonotype has a count of ten or more. The chain is built from TRBV5-1 and TRBJ2-6; D not certain. The CDR3 is made up of 14 amino acids. V gave up 3 bases and J gave up 3 bases, with 7 bases separating them. The germline V gene encodes CDR1 SGHRS and CDR2 YFSETQ. The CDR3 nucleotides read TGCGCCAGCAGCTCTGAGGTTGGGGCCAACGTCCTGACTTTC. Amino acids: CASSSEVGANVLTF.

This clonotype was detected many times. The CDR3 bases are TGCGCCAGCAGCTTGGAGAATCTTGCAGATACGCAGTATTTT. The encoded protein is CASSLENLADTQYF. The gene calls are TRBV5-1 and TRBJ2-3; no firm D call. The CDR3 length is 14 residues. Germline CDR1 SGHRS, CDR2 YFSETQ. Trimming pared 0 bases from V and 4 bases from J, leaving 9 bases between.

This clonotype has at least ten counts. The gene calls are TRBV5-6 and TRBJ2-1; weak D call: TRBD2 (7 bases). Germline lookup yields CDR1 SGHDT and CDR2 YYEEEE. V was cut by 1 base and J by 4 bases, with 15 bases left in between. There are 16 residues in the CDR3. The CDR3 DNA sequence: TGTGCCAGCAGCTTGAGGGGGGGATCTACGTACAATGAGCAGTTCTTC. Its translation: CASSLRGGSTYNEQFF.

This clonotype was found many times. This sequence joins TRBV7-2 and TRBJ2-5; 10 bases line up with TRBD2. Germline CDR1 SGHTA, CDR2 FQGNSA. The ends lost 3 bases at V and 4 bases at J; junction bases unmatched: 5. The CDR3 consists of 15 residues. The chain's CDR3 is CASSFLAGVGETQYF. The DNA of the CDR3 is TGTGCCAGCAGCTTCCTAGCGGGGGTGGGAGAGACCCAGTACTTC. Full variable domain (remainder filled in from reference TRBV7-2 and TRBJ2-5): GAGVSQSPSNKVTEKGKDVELRCDPISGHTALYWYRQSLGQGLEFLIYFQGNSAPDKSGLPSDRFSAERTGGSVSTLTIQRTQQEDSAVYLCASSFLAGVGETQYFGPGTRLLVL.

This clonotype was seen at least ten times. The chain is built from TRBV5-1 and TRBJ1-6; the D is unclear. This CDR3 contains 13 residues. Germline CDR1 and CDR2: SGHRS and YFSETQ. Trimming took off 2 bases at V and 4 bases at J, with 4 bases between the two ends. The CDR3 region is CASSFEYNSPLHF. The CDR3 DNA follows: TGCGCCAGCAGCTTCGAATATAATTCACCCCTCCACTTT.

The genes are TRBV6-4 and TRBJ2-7; perhaps D is TRBD1 or TRBD2 (5 bases each). This CDR3 contains 15 residues. V lost 6 bases and J 3 bases, leaving 18 bases between the germline ends. In germline, CDR1 is MRHNA, CDR2 SNTAGT. The CDR3 DNA is TGTGCCAGCAGCCTCGTGTGGGGGTCCCTCTACGAGCAGTACGTC. Protein: CASSLVWGSLYEQYV.

In this sample, this clonotype turned up many times. This rearrangement joins TRBV10-3 to TRBJ1-1; perhaps TRBD1 as D (6 bases). Looked up from germline, CDR1 is ENHRY and CDR2 is SYGVKD. CDR3 length: 13 amino acids. The V and J ends lost 7 bases and 2 bases respectively, with 11 bases between them. The CDR3 loop reads CAITGQFNTEAFF. Here the CDR3 DNA reads TGTGCCATCACTGGACAGTTTAACACTGAAGCTTTCTTT.

This clonotype was recorded many times. The gene calls are TRBV5-1 and TRBJ1-2; D perhaps matches TRBD1 (5 bases). Trimming took off 4 bases at V and 2 bases at J, with 9 bases between the two ends. Germline CDR1 reads SGHRS; CDR2 reads YFSETQ. This CDR3 is built from 13 residues. The chain's CDR3 is CASSLGPNYGYTF. CDR3 sequence (DNA): TGCGCCAGCAGCCTGGGACCGAACTATGGCTACACCTTC.

As regards this clonotype: This may be a read error, as it is one base from a much larger clone. The chain combines TRBV9 with TRBJ2-2; D may match TRBD1 or TRBD2 (5 bases each). CDR3 length equals 20 residues. Germline V gene sequence: CDR1 SGDLS, CDR2 YYNGEE. V was cut by 4 bases and J by 1 base, with 26 bases left in between. The CDR3 region is CASSKDFGAARSRNTGELFF. The DNA of the CDR3 is TGTGCCAGCAGCAAGGACTTCGGGGCGGCGAGATCAAGGAACACCGGGGAGCTGTTTTTT.